This T cell receptor (beta chain) appears in the sequencing data of a study of T-cell reconstitution after alpha-beta-depleted transplantation in children. Regarding the study as a whole: T-cell numbers and diversity one year post-transplant derived largely from freshly generated T cells. Several hundred expanded graft clones reportedly were the source of alpha-beta T cells about two months after transplant. There were some patients whose high TCRbeta diversity at day 60 came from surviving recipient T cells and thymic progenitors.

This clonotype turned up a few times. Antigen unknown. Researchers prepared the TCRbeta library using unique molecular identifiers, the study reports. TCRdb re-called the PCR reads with MiXCR, one entry per CDR3 protein. The data show approximately 230,000 distinct CDR3 sequences, with more than 20% seen just once and about 5% held by the top ten. This CDR3 has 15 residues. Germline lookup yields CDR1 ENHRY and CDR2 SYGVKD. Trimming left V 6 bases short and J 8 bases short, with 19 bases between. The V gene is TRBV10-3, the J gene TRBJ1-4; D gene ambiguous. This receptor was identified in a female patient aged 2 to 10 who had a stem cell transplant for congenital amegakaryocytic thrombocytopenia, so the T cells may come from the graft donor. Sequencing was performed on PBMCs, mostly from graft donor cells, taken 360 days after TCRalphabeta/CD19-depleted stem cell transplant. The CDR3 here is CAISRDTPGREKLFF. In DNA form, the CDR3 reads TGTGCCATCAGCCGCGACACTCCCGGTAGGGAAAAACTGTTTTTT.